The sequence of this T cell receptor (beta chain) was determined in a study of cytomegalovirus exposure and HLA in healthy donors. Whole-study context: The approximately 120 validation repertoires, a later analysis reported, used the same platform as the 550 to 700 repertoires from the first cohort. General observations from the study: A classifier reportedly called cytomegalovirus status with high sensitivity and specificity. It was found in a later analysis that first-cohort TCR clusters tended to co-occur in the 90 to 150 validation repertoires. TCR beta chains numbering some 160 were designated cytomegalovirus-associated.

The method was immunoSEQ multiplex PCR; TCRdb's version includes in-frame clones alone and lacks a portion of them. The sample records roughly 150,000 clones, roughly nine tenths being singletons. About this clone: Its antigen is not identified.

Germline CDR1 is SGHRS and CDR2 is YFSETQ. Deletions cut 0 bases from V and 3 bases from J, with 10 bases between. This CDR3 has 14 residues. Source material: PBMCs. The TCR originated in a woman under 30 in good health and CMV-seropositive. This chain joins TRBV5-1 and TRBJ2-7; perhaps TRBD2 as D (5 bases). The CDR3 sequence: CASSLEGRGYEQYF. The DNA for the CDR3 is TGCGCCAGCAGCTTGGAGGGTCGGGGCTACGAGCAGTACTTC.